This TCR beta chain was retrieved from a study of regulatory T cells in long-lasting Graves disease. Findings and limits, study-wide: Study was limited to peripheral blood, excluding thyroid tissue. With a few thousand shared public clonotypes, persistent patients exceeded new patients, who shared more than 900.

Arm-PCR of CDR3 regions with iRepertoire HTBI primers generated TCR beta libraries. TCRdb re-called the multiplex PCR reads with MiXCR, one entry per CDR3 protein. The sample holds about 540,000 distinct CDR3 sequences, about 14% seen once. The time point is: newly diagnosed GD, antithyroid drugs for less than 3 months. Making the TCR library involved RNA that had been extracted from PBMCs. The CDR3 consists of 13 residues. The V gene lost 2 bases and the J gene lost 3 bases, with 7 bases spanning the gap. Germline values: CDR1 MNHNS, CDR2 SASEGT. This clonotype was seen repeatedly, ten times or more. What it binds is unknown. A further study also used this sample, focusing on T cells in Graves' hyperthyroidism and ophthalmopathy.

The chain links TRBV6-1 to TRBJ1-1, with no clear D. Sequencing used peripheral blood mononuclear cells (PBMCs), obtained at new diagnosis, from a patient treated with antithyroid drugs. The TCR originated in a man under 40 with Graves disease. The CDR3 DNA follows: TGTGCCAGCAGTGAAACGGGAGACACTGAAGCTTTCTTT. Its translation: CASSETGDTEAFF.